Listed below are T cell receptor beta chains from one sample, sequenced in a study of technical replicates of blood from several donors. Clones were read by immunoSEQ multiplex PCR, and TCRdb kept only the in-frame ones, dropping some. Found here are some 80,000 clones, 90% to 98% of them singletons; the top ten hold 0.3% to 0.35%. The sample was T cells isolated from PBMCs. The receptors were sampled from a human donor in good health. Both conserved end residues are part of each CDR3. The order of the fields is CDR3 length, clone size, D gene, J gene, V gene, CDR3 protein, CDR3 DNA. D genes are given only for firm matches. Rows give clone size only sometimes, using once, few, many, or a class for an expanded clone.

cdr3_length: 16
clone_size: NA
d_call: TRBD2
j_call: TRBJ2-7
v_call: TRBV9
cdr3_aa: CASSVDPASGYYEQYF
cdr3_nt: TGTGCCAGCAGCGTAGATCCTGCTAGCGGGTACTATGAGCAGTACTTC

cdr3_length: 15
clone_size: NA
d_call: TRBD2
j_call: TRBJ2-3
v_call: TRBV6-4
cdr3_aa: CASSSLAGGEDTQYF
cdr3_nt: TGTGCCAGCAGTTCACTAGCGGGAGGGGAAGATACGCAGTATTTT

cdr3_length: 15
clone_size: NA
d_call: TRBD1
j_call: TRBJ2-7
v_call: TRBV5-6
cdr3_aa: CASSRWTGDSGEQYF
cdr3_nt: TGTGCCAGCAGCAGGTGGACAGGGGATTCTGGGGAGCAGTACTTC

cdr3_length: 16
clone_size: NA
d_call: NA
j_call: TRBJ2-6
v_call: TRBV7-9
cdr3_aa: CASSFYQGFGANVLTF
cdr3_nt: TGTGCCAGCAGCTTCTATCAGGGGTTTGGGGCCAACGTCCTGACTTTC

cdr3_length: 16
clone_size: NA
d_call: TRBD2
j_call: TRBJ2-1
v_call: TRBV29-1
cdr3_aa: CSVDGWTSGRVDEQFF
cdr3_nt: TGCAGCGTTGACGGCTGGACTAGCGGGAGAGTCGATGAGCAGTTCTTC

cdr3_length: 15
clone_size: once
d_call: TRBD1
j_call: TRBJ1-2
v_call: TRBV5-4
cdr3_aa: CASGSTRDRGSGYTF
cdr3_nt: TGTGCCAGCGGATCTACCCGGGACAGGGGTAGCGGCTACACCTTC

cdr3_length: 17
clone_size: NA
d_call: TRBD2
j_call: TRBJ2-3
v_call: TRBV19
cdr3_aa: CASRGATASGFTDTQYF
cdr3_nt: TGTGCCAGTAGGGGGGCAACAGCTAGCGGGTTCACAGATACGCAGTATTTT

cdr3_length: 14
clone_size: NA
d_call: NA
j_call: TRBJ2-7
v_call: TRBV6-5
cdr3_aa: CASSYMGRPYEQYF
cdr3_nt: TGTGCCAGCAGTTACATGGGGCGGCCCTACGAGCAGTACTTC

cdr3_length: 15
clone_size: NA
d_call: TRBD1
j_call: TRBJ2-7
v_call: TRBV7-2
cdr3_aa: CASREGRTGTGEQYF
cdr3_nt: TGTGCCAGCAGGGAAGGGAGGACAGGGACAGGGGAGCAGTACTTC

cdr3_length: 14
clone_size: NA
d_call: NA
j_call: TRBJ2-3
v_call: TRBV29-1
cdr3_aa: CSAGGPTKLDTQYF
cdr3_nt: TGCAGCGCTGGTGGGCCCACCAAATTGGATACGCAGTATTTT

cdr3_length: 15
clone_size: NA
d_call: TRBD2
j_call: TRBJ2-3
v_call: TRBV30
cdr3_aa: CAWSVGGRATDTQYF
cdr3_nt: TGTGCCTGGAGTGTCGGTGGGAGGGCCACAGATACGCAGTATTTT

cdr3_length: 11
clone_size: NA
d_call: NA
j_call: TRBJ1-1
v_call: TRBV28
cdr3_aa: CASTSGSEAFF
cdr3_nt: TGTGCCAGCACCTCAGGGTCTGAAGCTTTCTTT

cdr3_length: 15
clone_size: once
d_call: TRBD1
j_call: TRBJ2-1
v_call: TRBV30
cdr3_aa: CAYPIAGTAYNEQFF
cdr3_nt: TGTGCCTACCCCATCGCCGGGACAGCTTACAATGAGCAGTTCTTC

cdr3_length: 15
clone_size: NA
d_call: TRBD1
j_call: TRBJ2-7
v_call: TRBV2
cdr3_aa: CASSDVGTGHYEQYF
cdr3_nt: TGTGCCAGCAGTGACGTTGGGACAGGGCACTACGAGCAGTACTTC

cdr3_length: 14
clone_size: once
d_call: NA
j_call: TRBJ1-1
v_call: TRBV30
cdr3_aa: CAWSLGRMNTEAFF
cdr3_nt: TGTGCCTGGAGTTTGGGCAGGATGAACACTGAAGCTTTCTTT

cdr3_length: 14
clone_size: NA
d_call: TRBD1
j_call: TRBJ1-2
v_call: TRBV6-1
cdr3_aa: CASSPDRGEGGYTF
cdr3_nt: TGTGCCAGCAGTCCGGACAGGGGGGAGGGAGGCTACACCTTC

cdr3_length: 13
clone_size: NA
d_call: NA
j_call: TRBJ2-2
v_call: TRBV6-5
cdr3_aa: CASSGGKTGELFF
cdr3_nt: TGTGCCTCATCAGGGGGGAAAACCGGGGAGCTGTTTTTT

cdr3_length: 16
clone_size: NA
d_call: TRBD2
j_call: TRBJ2-1
v_call: TRBV7-8
cdr3_aa: CASSLGGTSGYNEQFF
cdr3_nt: TGTGCCAGCAGCTTAGGAGGGACTAGCGGCTACAATGAGCAGTTCTTC

cdr3_length: 12
clone_size: NA
d_call: NA
j_call: TRBJ1-2
v_call: TRBV28
cdr3_aa: CASSISRRGYTF
cdr3_nt: TGTGCCAGCAGTATCTCAAGGCGGGGCTACACCTTC

cdr3_length: 15
clone_size: NA
d_call: TRBD2
j_call: TRBJ2-7
v_call: TRBV5-1
cdr3_aa: CASRENSGRAYEQYF
cdr3_nt: TGCGCCAGCAGGGAGAATAGCGGGAGGGCCTACGAGCAGTACTTC

cdr3_length: 15
clone_size: NA
d_call: TRBD1
j_call: TRBJ1-5
v_call: TRBV18
cdr3_aa: CASSPQQGVHQPQHF
cdr3_nt: TGTGCCAGCTCACCACAGCAGGGGGTTCATCAGCCCCAGCATTTT

cdr3_length: 10
clone_size: NA
d_call: NA
j_call: TRBJ1-4
v_call: TRBV29-1
cdr3_aa: CSVLSEKLFF
cdr3_nt: TGCAGCGTATTGAGCGAAAAACTGTTTTTT

cdr3_length: 16
clone_size: once
d_call: NA
j_call: TRBJ2-3
v_call: TRBV10-1
cdr3_aa: CASSEASASITDTQYF
cdr3_nt: TGCGCCAGCAGTGAGGCTAGCGCATCTATTACAGATACGCAGTATTTT

cdr3_length: 16
clone_size: NA
d_call: NA
j_call: TRBJ1-2
v_call: TRBV6-6
cdr3_aa: CASSLPVMRDIYGYTF
cdr3_nt: TGTGCCAGCAGTTTACCGGTGATGCGGGATATCTATGGCTACACCTTC

cdr3_length: 13
clone_size: NA
d_call: TRBD2
j_call: TRBJ2-5
v_call: TRBV29-1
cdr3_aa: CSVGEGGGETQYF
cdr3_nt: TGCAGCGTTGGGGAGGGCGGGGGAGAGACCCAGTACTTC

cdr3_length: 15
clone_size: NA
d_call: TRBD2
j_call: TRBJ2-1
v_call: TRBV11-3
cdr3_aa: CASSSEREEFNEQFF
cdr3_nt: TGTGCCAGCAGCTCTGAGCGGGAGGAATTCAATGAGCAGTTCTTC

cdr3_length: 15
clone_size: NA
d_call: NA
j_call: TRBJ2-5
v_call: TRBV5-1
cdr3_aa: CASSLDTGMLQTQYF
cdr3_nt: TGCGCCAGCAGCTTGGATACAGGGATGTTACAGACCCAGTACTTC

cdr3_length: 14
clone_size: NA
d_call: TRBD1
j_call: TRBJ2-7
v_call: TRBV10-3
cdr3_aa: CAISGQGVSYEQYF
cdr3_nt: TGTGCCATCAGTGGACAGGGGGTATCATACGAGCAGTACTTC

cdr3_length: 14
clone_size: NA
d_call: TRBD2
j_call: TRBJ2-1
v_call: TRBV7-7
cdr3_aa: CASSLYAGVNEQFF
cdr3_nt: TGTGCTAGCAGCTTATATGCGGGAGTTAATGAGCAGTTCTTC

cdr3_length: 12
clone_size: NA
d_call: NA
j_call: TRBJ1-1
v_call: TRBV5-4
cdr3_aa: CASSLTGTEAFF
cdr3_nt: TGTGCCAGCAGCTTAACAGGGACTGAAGCTTTCTTT

cdr3_length: 14
clone_size: NA
d_call: TRBD1
j_call: TRBJ2-7
v_call: TRBV6-6
cdr3_aa: CASSYPGQGREQYF
cdr3_nt: TGTGCCAGCAGTTACCCAGGACAGGGCCGCGAGCAGTACTTC

cdr3_length: 16
clone_size: NA
d_call: NA
j_call: TRBJ1-4
v_call: TRBV7-9
cdr3_aa: CASSTQPYDSNEKLFF
cdr3_nt: TGTGCCAGCAGCACACAGCCCTATGACAGTAATGAAAAACTGTTTTTT

cdr3_length: 15
clone_size: NA
d_call: TRBD1
j_call: TRBJ2-5
v_call: TRBV6-5
cdr3_aa: CASSSFDRVYGTQYF
cdr3_nt: TGTGCCAGCAGTTCCTTCGACAGGGTATACGGGACCCAGTACTTC

cdr3_length: 18
clone_size: NA
d_call: NA
j_call: TRBJ1-1
v_call: TRBV21-1
cdr3_aa: CASSKVEGRSTEHTEAFF
cdr3_nt: TGTGCCAGCAGCAAAGTGGAGGGTAGGAGTACCGAACACACTGAAGCTTTCTTT

cdr3_length: 13
clone_size: NA
d_call: NA
j_call: TRBJ1-2
v_call: TRBV6-5
cdr3_aa: CASSSPRTPGYTF
cdr3_nt: TGTGCCAGCAGTTCCCCCAGGACACCCGGCTACACCTTC

cdr3_length: 19
clone_size: NA
d_call: TRBD2
j_call: TRBJ2-1
v_call: TRBV2
cdr3_aa: CASSGGLAGGLLTYNEQFF
cdr3_nt: TGTGCCAGCAGTGGAGGACTGGCGGGAGGACTGCTTACCTACAATGAGCAGTTCTTC

cdr3_length: 11
clone_size: NA
d_call: NA
j_call: TRBJ2-5
v_call: TRBV20-1
cdr3_aa: CSVLTQETQYF
cdr3_nt: TGCAGTGTACTTACCCAAGAGACCCAGTACTTC

cdr3_length: 12
clone_size: NA
d_call: NA
j_call: TRBJ2-3
v_call: TRBV6-1
cdr3_aa: CASNLHRDAQYF
cdr3_nt: TGTGCCAGCAACCTTCACAGGGACGCGCAGTATTTT

cdr3_length: 16
clone_size: NA
d_call: TRBD2
j_call: TRBJ2-3
v_call: TRBV5-5
cdr3_aa: CASRRLAGGFTDTQYF
cdr3_nt: TGTGCCAGCAGACGACTAGCGGGAGGGTTCACAGATACGCAGTATTTT

cdr3_length: 16
clone_size: once
d_call: NA
j_call: TRBJ2-1
v_call: TRBV4-3
cdr3_aa: CASSQVAGYTYNEQFF
cdr3_nt: TGCGCCAGCAGCCAAGTTGCGGGATACACCTACAATGAGCAGTTCTTC

cdr3_length: 16
clone_size: once
d_call: TRBD1
j_call: TRBJ1-2
v_call: TRBV27
cdr3_aa: CASSLHPDRGGYGYTF
cdr3_nt: TGTGCCAGCAGTTTACACCCGGACAGGGGGGGTTATGGCTACACCTTC

cdr3_length: 14
clone_size: NA
d_call: NA
j_call: TRBJ2-2
v_call: TRBV28
cdr3_aa: CASIVGSWTGELFF
cdr3_nt: TGTGCCAGCATTGTCGGGAGCTGGACCGGGGAGCTGTTTTTT

cdr3_length: 16
clone_size: NA
d_call: TRBD2
j_call: TRBJ2-1
v_call: TRBV15
cdr3_aa: CATSRGVAGLYNEQFF
cdr3_nt: TGTGCCACCAGCAGAGGGGTAGCGGGACTATACAATGAGCAGTTCTTC

cdr3_length: 13
clone_size: once
d_call: TRBD1
j_call: TRBJ2-4
v_call: TRBV18
cdr3_aa: CASSPPGTGKQYF
cdr3_nt: TGTGCCAGCTCACCACCGGGGACAGGGAAACAGTACTTC

cdr3_length: 16
clone_size: NA
d_call: NA
j_call: TRBJ2-4
v_call: TRBV19
cdr3_aa: CASSIVGGLAKNIQYF
cdr3_nt: TGTGCCAGTAGTATAGTCGGGGGGCTAGCCAAAAACATTCAGTACTTC

cdr3_length: 14
clone_size: NA
d_call: TRBD1
j_call: TRBJ2-1
v_call: TRBV5-1
cdr3_aa: CASSLRDRMVEQFF
cdr3_nt: TGCGCCAGCAGCTTAAGGGACAGGATGGTAGAGCAGTTCTTC

cdr3_length: 16
clone_size: NA
d_call: TRBD1
j_call: TRBJ1-1
v_call: TRBV30
cdr3_aa: CASTFPGQGTDTEAFF
cdr3_nt: TGTGCCTCTACCTTTCCGGGACAGGGGACGGACACTGAAGCTTTCTTT

cdr3_length: 15
clone_size: NA
d_call: TRBD1
j_call: TRBJ2-1
v_call: TRBV6-4
cdr3_aa: CASSGQGGIGNEQFF
cdr3_nt: TGTGCCAGCAGTGGACAGGGGGGTATCGGCAATGAGCAGTTCTTC

cdr3_length: 13
clone_size: NA
d_call: TRBD1
j_call: TRBJ2-1
v_call: TRBV7-9
cdr3_aa: CASSPFDREGQFF
cdr3_nt: TGTGCCAGCAGCCCATTCGACAGGGAAGGGCAGTTCTTC

cdr3_length: 14
clone_size: NA
d_call: NA
j_call: TRBJ1-1
v_call: TRBV5-1
cdr3_aa: CASSLGDMNTEAFF
cdr3_nt: TGCGCCAGCAGCTTGGGGGACATGAACACTGAAGCTTTCTTT

cdr3_length: 14
clone_size: NA
d_call: NA
j_call: TRBJ2-7
v_call: TRBV11-1
cdr3_aa: CASSLGGSAWEQYF
cdr3_nt: TGTGCCAGCAGCTTAGGCGGATCGGCTTGGGAGCAGTACTTC

cdr3_length: 16
clone_size: NA
d_call: TRBD2
j_call: TRBJ2-1
v_call: TRBV14
cdr3_aa: CASSQDPSGMYNEQFF
cdr3_nt: TGTGCCAGCAGCCAAGATCCTAGCGGTATGTACAATGAGCAGTTCTTC

cdr3_length: 16
clone_size: NA
d_call: TRBD1
j_call: TRBJ2-2
v_call: TRBV25-1
cdr3_aa: CASSEYSGGAIGELFF
cdr3_nt: TGTGCCAGCAGTGAATACTCAGGGGGCGCGATCGGGGAGCTGTTTTTT

cdr3_length: 14
clone_size: NA
d_call: NA
j_call: TRBJ1-5
v_call: TRBV5-6
cdr3_aa: CASSLGQVGQPQHF
cdr3_nt: TGTGCCAGCAGCTTGGGACAGGTTGGTCAGCCCCAGCATTTT

cdr3_length: 14
clone_size: NA
d_call: NA
j_call: TRBJ1-2
v_call: TRBV7-9
cdr3_aa: CAPTSGLHNYGYTF
cdr3_nt: TGTGCCCCCACCTCTGGGCTACATAACTATGGCTACACCTTC

cdr3_length: 13
clone_size: NA
d_call: TRBD1
j_call: TRBJ1-2
v_call: TRBV7-8
cdr3_aa: CASSPDRAHGYTF
cdr3_nt: TGTGCCAGCAGCCCGGACAGGGCCCATGGCTACACCTTC

cdr3_length: 17
clone_size: NA
d_call: TRBD2
j_call: TRBJ2-2
v_call: TRBV7-3
cdr3_aa: CASSKGLAGVSTGELFF
cdr3_nt: TGTGCCAGCAGCAAGGGACTAGCGGGAGTTTCCACCGGGGAGCTGTTTTTT

cdr3_length: 13
clone_size: NA
d_call: TRBD1
j_call: TRBJ2-7
v_call: TRBV19
cdr3_aa: CASMGQGAHEQYF
cdr3_nt: TGTGCCAGTATGGGGCAGGGGGCCCACGAGCAGTACTTC